The text below deals with one T cell receptor beta chain. Its specificity is not known. This sample stems from a study of CD8 T cells in ankylosing spondylitis. The CDR3 is 14 amino acids. Germline V gene data show CDR1 as LGHNT and CDR2 as FRNRAP. Trimming cost V 1 base and J 4 bases, with 8 bases left between them. Study outcomes and limitations: Seemingly distinctive of ankylosing spondylitis blood was a TCR beta motif formed by eight highly homologous variants.

In making TCR beta libraries, quantitative 5'-RACE with molecular barcodes was used. TCRdb itself ran the 5' RACE reads through MiXCR, one entry per CDR3 protein. The data contain approximately 540,000 distinct CDR3 sequences, about 13% of them singletons. Source material: blood, either unsorted or a sorted T cell fraction (not recorded which). The receptor comes from a male donor with ankylosing spondylitis. This chain connects TRBV12-5 to TRBJ2-1; no firm D call. CDR3 in DNA: TGTGCTAGTGGTTTGGCCTACCCTTACAATGAGCAGTTCTTC. Amino acid sequence: CASGLAYPYNEQFF.